The present T cell receptor (beta chain) was sequenced within a study of T cells in Graves' hyperthyroidism and ophthalmopathy. This clonotype was detected ten times or more. Its antigen is undetermined. Broader study findings: From stable hyperthyroidism, ophthalmopathy was separated by a 13 V-J model. Blood samples included most of the expanded thyroid clonotypes exceeding 0.001.

RNA transcripts were the template for amplifying TCR beta CDR3 regions. Researchers ran a first-round RT-PCR on the TCR CDR3 using the HTBI primer set. TCRdb ran MiXCR on the multiplex PCR reads and lists one entry per CDR3 protein. The sample lists some 380,000 distinct CDR3 sequences; roughly 14% were seen once. The study left out patients who had uncontrolled infection, other autoimmune disease, pregnancy or lactation. Diagnosis rested on symptoms, serum thyroxine and TRAb, thyroid ultrasound, and orbital computed tomography. The germline V gene encodes CDR1 SGHDT and CDR2 YYEEEE. V trimming: 4 bases; J trimming: 8 bases; junction bases outside the gene matches: 11. The CDR3 covers 17 residues.

This TCR was recovered from a man aged 30 to 39 with Graves' hyperthyroidism that later progressed to Graves' ophthalmopathy. The sequenced material came from blood. The chain has TRBV5-6 and TRBJ2-1, with 14 bases identical to TRBD2. The chain's CDR3 is CASSQGLAGALGDEQFF. The CDR3 DNA reads TGTGCCAGCAGCCAGGGACTAGCGGGGGCGCTGGGGGATGAGCAGTTCTTC.